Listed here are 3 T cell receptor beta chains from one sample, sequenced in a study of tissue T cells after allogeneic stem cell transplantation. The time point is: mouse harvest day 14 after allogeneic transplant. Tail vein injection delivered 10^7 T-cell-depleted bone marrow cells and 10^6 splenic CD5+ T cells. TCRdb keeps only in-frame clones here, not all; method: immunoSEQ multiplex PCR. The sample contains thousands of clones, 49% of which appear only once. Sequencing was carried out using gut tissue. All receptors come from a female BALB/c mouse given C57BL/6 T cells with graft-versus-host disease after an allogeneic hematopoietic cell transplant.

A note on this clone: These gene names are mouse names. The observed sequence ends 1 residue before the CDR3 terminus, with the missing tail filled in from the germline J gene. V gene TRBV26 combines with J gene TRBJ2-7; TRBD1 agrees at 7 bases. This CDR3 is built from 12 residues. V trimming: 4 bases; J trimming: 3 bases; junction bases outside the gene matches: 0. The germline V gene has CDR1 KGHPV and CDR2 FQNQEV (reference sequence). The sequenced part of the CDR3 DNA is TGTGCCAGCAGTCGGGACAGCTATGAACAGTAC. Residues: CASSRDSYEQY. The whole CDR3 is CASSRDSYEQYF.

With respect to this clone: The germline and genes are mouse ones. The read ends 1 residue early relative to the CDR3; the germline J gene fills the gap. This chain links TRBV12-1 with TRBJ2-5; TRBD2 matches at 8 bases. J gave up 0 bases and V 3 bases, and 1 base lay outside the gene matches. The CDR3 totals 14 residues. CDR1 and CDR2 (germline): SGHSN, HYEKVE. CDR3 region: CASSSGGNQDTQYF. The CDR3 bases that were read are TGTGCCAGCTCTTCTGGGGGGAACCAAGACACCCAGTAC.

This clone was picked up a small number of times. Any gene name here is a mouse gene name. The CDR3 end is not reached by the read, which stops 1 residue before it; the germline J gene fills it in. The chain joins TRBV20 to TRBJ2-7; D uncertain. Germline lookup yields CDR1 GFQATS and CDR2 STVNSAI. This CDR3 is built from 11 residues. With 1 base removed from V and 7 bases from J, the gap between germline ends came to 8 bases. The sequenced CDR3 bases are TGTGGTGCTAGGGGACCACGGGAACAGTAC. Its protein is CGARGPREQY. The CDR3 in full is CGARGPREQYF.